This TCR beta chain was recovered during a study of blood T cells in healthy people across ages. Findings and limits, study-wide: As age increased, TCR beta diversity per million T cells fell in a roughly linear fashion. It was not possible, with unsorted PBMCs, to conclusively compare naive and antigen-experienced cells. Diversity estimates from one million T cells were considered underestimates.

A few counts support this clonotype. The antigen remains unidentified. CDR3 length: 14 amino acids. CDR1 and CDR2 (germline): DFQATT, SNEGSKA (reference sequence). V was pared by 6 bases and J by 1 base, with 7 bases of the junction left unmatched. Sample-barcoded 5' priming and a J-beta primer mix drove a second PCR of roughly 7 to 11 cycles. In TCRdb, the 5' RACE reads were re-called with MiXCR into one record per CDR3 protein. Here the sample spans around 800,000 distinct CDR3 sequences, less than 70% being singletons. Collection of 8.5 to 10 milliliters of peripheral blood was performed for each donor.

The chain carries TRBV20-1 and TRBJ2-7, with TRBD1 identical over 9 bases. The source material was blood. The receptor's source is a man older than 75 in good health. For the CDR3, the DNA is TGCAGTGCCGCGGGACAGGGAGAATCCTACGAGCAGTACTTC. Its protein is CSAAGQGESYEQYF.